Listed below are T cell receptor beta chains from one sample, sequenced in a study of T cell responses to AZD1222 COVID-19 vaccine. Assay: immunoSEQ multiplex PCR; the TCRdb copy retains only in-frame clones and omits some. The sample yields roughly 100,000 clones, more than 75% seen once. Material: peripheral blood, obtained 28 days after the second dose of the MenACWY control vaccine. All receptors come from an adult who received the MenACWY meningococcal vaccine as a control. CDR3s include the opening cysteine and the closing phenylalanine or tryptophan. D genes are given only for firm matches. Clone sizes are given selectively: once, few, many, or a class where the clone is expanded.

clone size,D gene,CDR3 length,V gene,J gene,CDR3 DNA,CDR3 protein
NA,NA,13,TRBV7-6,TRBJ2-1,TGTGCCAGCAGCTTCCGACTAGAACACGAGCAGTTCTTC,CASSFRLEHEQFF
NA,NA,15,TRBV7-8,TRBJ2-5,TGTGCCAGCTCGCGTGGTTCTGGGCATCAAGAGACCCAGTACTTC,CASSRGSGHQETQYF
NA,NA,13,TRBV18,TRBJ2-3,TGTGCCAGCTCACCCCGGTTATTAGATACGCAGTATTTT,CASSPRLLDTQYF
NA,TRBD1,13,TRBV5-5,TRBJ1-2,TGTGCCAGCAGTCGAGGGACAGTGTATGGCTACACCTTC,CASSRGTVYGYTF
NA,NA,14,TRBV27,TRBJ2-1,TGTGCCAGCAGTAGACTCTCCAATTACAATGAGCAGTTCTTC,CASSRLSNYNEQFF
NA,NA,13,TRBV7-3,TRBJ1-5,TGTGCCAGCAGCTTAGGGGGAGGCCAGCCCCAGCATTTT,CASSLGGGQPQHF
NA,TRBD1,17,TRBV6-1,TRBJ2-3,TGTGCCAGCAGTGGCCTCGGACAGGGTGGGATCACAGATACGCAGTATTTT,CASSGLGQGGITDTQYF
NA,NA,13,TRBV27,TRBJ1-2,TGTGCCAGCAGTTTATATGGGACCCATGGCTACACCTTC,CASSLYGTHGYTF
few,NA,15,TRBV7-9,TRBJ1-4,TGTGCCAGCAGAGTCACGAGTGCAACTAATGAAAAACTGTTTTTT,CASRVTSATNEKLFF
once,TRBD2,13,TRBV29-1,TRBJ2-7,TGCAGCGTTGTAACCGGGAGGCCCCACGAGCAGTACTTC,CSVVTGRPHEQYF
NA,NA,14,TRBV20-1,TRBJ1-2,TGCAGTGCTAGTCCTCGCGGGGTTAACTATGGCTACACCTTC,CSASPRGVNYGYTF
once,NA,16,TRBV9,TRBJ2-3,TGTGCCAGCAGCGAATCAGGGGGGCATACCACAGATACGCAGTATTTT,CASSESGGHTTDTQYF
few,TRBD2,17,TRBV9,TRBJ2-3,TGTGCCAGCAGCGTCCGCGGGCGGGGGATGAGCACAGATACGCAGTATTTT,CASSVRGRGMSTDTQYF
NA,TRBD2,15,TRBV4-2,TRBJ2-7,TGTGCCAGCAGCCAGGAGACCGGGACTAAGTACGAGCAGTACTTC,CASSQETGTKYEQYF
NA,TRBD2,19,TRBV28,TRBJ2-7,TGTGCCAGCAGTGTATTCATCCCCATCGGGGGCGGGGGGCCCCGGGAGCAGTACTTC,CASSVFIPIGGGGPREQYF
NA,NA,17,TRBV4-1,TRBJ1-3,TGCGCCAGCAGCCACCTGGTCCAGGGGCGAGTTGGAAACACCATATATTTT,CASSHLVQGRVGNTIYF
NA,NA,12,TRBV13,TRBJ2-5,TGTGCCAGCAGCTTAGGGTTAGAGACCCAGTACTTC,CASSLGLETQYF
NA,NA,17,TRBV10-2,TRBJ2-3,TGCGCCAGCCGAATGTGGGGGGCGAATCGGAGCACAGATACGCAGTATTTT,CASRMWGANRSTDTQYF
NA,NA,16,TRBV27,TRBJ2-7,TGTGCCAGCAGTTACTTCGCGGGTTCGAACTCCTACGAGCAGTACTTC,CASSYFAGSNSYEQYF
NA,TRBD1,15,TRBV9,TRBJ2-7,TGTGCCAGCAGCGTAGCGGAGACAGGGGGCTACGAGCAGTACTTC,CASSVAETGGYEQYF
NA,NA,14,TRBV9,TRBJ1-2,TGTGCCAGCAGCACCCGGGACGTTAACTATGGCTACACCTTC,CASSTRDVNYGYTF
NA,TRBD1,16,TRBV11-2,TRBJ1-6,TGTGCCAGCAGCCCGGGACAGGGGGCCAGTAATTCACCCCTCCACTTT,CASSPGQGASNSPLHF
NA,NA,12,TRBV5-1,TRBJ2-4,TGCGCCAGCATCGGGGATTTTGGCATTCAGTACTTC,CASIGDFGIQYF
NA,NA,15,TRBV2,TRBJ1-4,TGTGCCAGCACACCCTCCAGGGGAGGCAATGAAAAACTGTTTTTT,CASTPSRGGNEKLFF
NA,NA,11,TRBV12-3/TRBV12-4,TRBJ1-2,TGTGCCAGCAGCAAGGACTATGGCTACACCTTC,CASSKDYGYTF
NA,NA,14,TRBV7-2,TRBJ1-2,TGTGCCAGCAGCATGACACTGACTAACTATGGCTACACCTTC,CASSMTLTNYGYTF
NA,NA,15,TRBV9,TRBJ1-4,TGTGCCAGCAGCAGCAGTGGATTTACTAATGAAAAACTGTTTTTT,CASSSSGFTNEKLFF
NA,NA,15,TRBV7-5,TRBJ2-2,TGTGTCAGAAGCTATCCGACAGGGTACACCGGGGAGCTGTTTTTT,CVRSYPTGYTGELFF
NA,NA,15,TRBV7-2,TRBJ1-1,TGTGCCAGCAGCTTACGGCAGGGGATAGACACTGAAGCTTTCTTT,CASSLRQGIDTEAFF
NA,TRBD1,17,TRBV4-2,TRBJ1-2,TGTGCCAGCAGCCAATCCGGGACAGGGGGCTGGGGCTATGGCTACACCTTC,CASSQSGTGGWGYGYTF
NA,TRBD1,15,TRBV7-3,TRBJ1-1,TGTGCCAGCAGCTTGACGGGGACAGCTAACACTGAAGCTTTCTTT,CASSLTGTANTEAFF
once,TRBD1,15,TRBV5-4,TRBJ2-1,TGTGCCAGCAGCTGGGGGACAGGGGACTACAATGAGCAGTTCTTC,CASSWGTGDYNEQFF
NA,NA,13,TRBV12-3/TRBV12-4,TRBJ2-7,TGTGCCAGCAGTTTAAACCTCCCCCTCGAGCAGTACTTC,CASSLNLPLEQYF
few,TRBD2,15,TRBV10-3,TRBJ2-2,TGTGCCATCAGCCTGACTAGCGGGGAGACCGGGGAGCTGTTTTTT,CAISLTSGETGELFF
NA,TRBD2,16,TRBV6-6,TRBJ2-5,TGTGCCAGCACCACGGAGCTAGCGGGGGGCGGGGAGACCCAGTACTTC,CASTTELAGGGETQYF
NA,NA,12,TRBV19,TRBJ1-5,TGTGCCAGTAGTATAGGGAGCCAGCCCCAGCATTTT,CASSIGSQPQHF
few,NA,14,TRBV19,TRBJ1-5,TGTGCCAGTAGTCGACAGAATAGCAATCAGCCCCAGCATTTT,CASSRQNSNQPQHF
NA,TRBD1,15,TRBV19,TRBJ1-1,TGTGCCAGCACCTCCCGCCGGGACAGAAACACTGAAGCTTTCTTT,CASTSRRDRNTEAFF
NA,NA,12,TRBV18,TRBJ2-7,TGTGCCAGCTCACCTGCTTCCTACGAGCAGTACTTC,CASSPASYEQYF
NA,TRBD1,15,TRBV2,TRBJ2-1,TGTGCCAGCAGTAGGGACAGGGGTTTACTCCATGAGCAGTTCTTC,CASSRDRGLLHEQFF
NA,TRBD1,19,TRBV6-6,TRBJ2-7,TGTGCCAGCAGTCGCGGGACAGGGTATTACGGGGGGACGACCTACGAGCAGTACTTC,CASSRGTGYYGGTTYEQYF
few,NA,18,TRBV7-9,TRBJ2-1,TGTGCCAGCAGCCGCCGATTCCCGGGGATGAGTACAGTGAATGAGCAGTTCTTC,CASSRRFPGMSTVNEQFF
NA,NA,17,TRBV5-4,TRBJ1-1,TGTGCCAGCAGCCCGCCGAAGGCTCTCTCTATGAACACTGAAGCTTTCTTT,CASSPPKALSMNTEAFF
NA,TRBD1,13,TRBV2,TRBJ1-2,TGTGCCAGCAGTGAAGGACAGGGGGATGGCTACACCTTC,CASSEGQGDGYTF
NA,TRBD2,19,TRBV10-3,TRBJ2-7,TGTGCCATCAGTGAGTCGGGCAGTAGACCGGGACTAGCGTACTACGAGCAGTACTTC,CAISESGSRPGLAYYEQYF
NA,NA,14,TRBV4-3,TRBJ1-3,TGCGCCAGCAGCCAAGGCGGGGTCGGAAACACCATATATTTT,CASSQGGVGNTIYF
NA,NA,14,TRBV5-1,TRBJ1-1,TGCGCCAGCAGCTTGATAGCTCAGAACACTGAAGCTTTCTTT,CASSLIAQNTEAFF
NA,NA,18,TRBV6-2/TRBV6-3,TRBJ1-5,TGTGCCAGCAGCCCTAAAGCGGGTTTGAGTCCGGGTAATCAGCCCCAGCATTTT,CASSPKAGLSPGNQPQHF
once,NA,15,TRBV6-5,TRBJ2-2,TGTGCCAGCAGTTATGGTCAGGGGTCCACCGGGGAGCTGTTTTTT,CASSYGQGSTGELFF
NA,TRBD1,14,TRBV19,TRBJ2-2,TGTGCCAGTATGGGGACAGGGCAGATCGGGGAGCTGTTTTTT,CASMGTGQIGELFF
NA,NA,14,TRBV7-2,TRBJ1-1,TGTGCCAGCAGCTGGGGGGTGGGTAACACTGAAGCTTTCTTT,CASSWGVGNTEAFF
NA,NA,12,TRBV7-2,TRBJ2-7,TGTGCCAGCAGCTCGTGGGGTTACGAGCAGTACTTC,CASSSWGYEQYF
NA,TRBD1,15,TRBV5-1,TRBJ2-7,TGCGCCAGCAGGTCGACAGGGGCGTCGCGTTACGAGCAGTACTTC,CASRSTGASRYEQYF
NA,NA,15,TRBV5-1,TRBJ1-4,TGCGCCAGCAGCTTGTCACACCGGATGGATGAAAAACTGTTTTTT,CASSLSHRMDEKLFF
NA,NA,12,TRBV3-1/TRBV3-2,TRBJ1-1,TGTGCCAGCAAGATGAGATACACTGAAGCTTTCTTT,CASKMRYTEAFF
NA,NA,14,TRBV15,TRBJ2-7,TGTGCCACCAGCAGAGGAAATCCTCTCTACGAGCAGTACTTC,CATSRGNPLYEQYF
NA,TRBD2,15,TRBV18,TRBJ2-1,TGTGCCAGCTCACTTAGCGGGGGGCCCTACAATGAGCAGTTCTTC,CASSLSGGPYNEQFF
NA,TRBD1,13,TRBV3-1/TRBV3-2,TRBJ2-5,TGTGCCAGCAGCGGACAGGGGAAAAAGACCCAGTACTTC,CASSGQGKKTQYF
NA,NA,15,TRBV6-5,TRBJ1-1,TGTGCCAGCAGTTACTCTGGGGCTTTGGTCACTGAAGCTTTCTTT,CASSYSGALVTEAFF
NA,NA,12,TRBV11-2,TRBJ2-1,TGTGCCAGCAGTAAAGGCCGTGGTGAGCAGTTCTTC,CASSKGRGEQFF